This TCR beta chain was sequenced for a study of cytomegalovirus exposure and HLA in healthy donors. The CDR3 length is 19 residues. The V segment lost 5 bases and the J segment 8 bases; nucleotides outside the gene matches: 21. Germline lookup yields CDR1 LNHNV and CDR2 YYDKDF (reference sequence). PCR used 60 Vbeta primers and 13 Jbeta primers. In the study's own analysis: The count from a later analysis was 70 million to 85 million unique TCR beta chains, approximately 9.9 million of them shared. Sequencing was performed with immunoSEQ multiplex PCR; in TCRdb, only in-frame clones are kept and a portion is missing. The DNA was the basis for D and trimming; V, J and clone size are from that table. This table has more than 150,000 clones, more than 75% appearing once.

The sequence was obtained from a woman aged 25 to 39 in good health and CMV-seropositive. This chain joins TRBV15 and TRBJ2-3; 11 bases agree with TRBD1. The sequenced sample consisted of PBMCs. The DNA for the CDR3 is TGTGCCACCAGCGTCTTTTTCCTTACGGGGACAGGGGGAAAGGGTACGCAGTATTTT. This codes for CATSVFFLTGTGGKGTQYF.